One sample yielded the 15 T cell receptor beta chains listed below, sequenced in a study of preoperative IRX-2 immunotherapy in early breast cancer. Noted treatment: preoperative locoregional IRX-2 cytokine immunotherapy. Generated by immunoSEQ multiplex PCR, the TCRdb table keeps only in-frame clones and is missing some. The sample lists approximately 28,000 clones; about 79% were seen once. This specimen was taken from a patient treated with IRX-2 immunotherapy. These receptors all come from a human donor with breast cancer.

CDR3 bases: TGCGCCAGCAGCCAAGCCGTTAACTACTATGGCTACACCTTC. This sequence encodes CASSQAVNYYGYTF. V gene TRBV23-1 combines with J gene TRBJ1-2; D not certain. TRBV23-1 is reported as an ORF; its role is uncertain. V dropped 6 bases and J dropped 3 bases, with 14 bases sitting between them. The CDR3 runs to 14 residues.

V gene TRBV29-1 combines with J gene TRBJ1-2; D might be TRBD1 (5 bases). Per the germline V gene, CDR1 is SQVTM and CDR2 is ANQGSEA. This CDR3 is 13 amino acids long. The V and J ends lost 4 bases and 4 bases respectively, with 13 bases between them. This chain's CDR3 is CSVGVDSRYGYTF. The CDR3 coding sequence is TGCAGCGTTGGGGTTGACAGCCGCTATGGCTACACCTTC.

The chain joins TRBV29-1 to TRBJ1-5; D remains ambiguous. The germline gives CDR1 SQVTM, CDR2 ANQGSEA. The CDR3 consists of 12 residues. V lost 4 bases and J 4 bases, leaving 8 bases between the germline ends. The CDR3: CSVGSENQPQHF. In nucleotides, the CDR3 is TGCAGCGTTGGGTCAGAAAATCAGCCCCAGCATTTT.

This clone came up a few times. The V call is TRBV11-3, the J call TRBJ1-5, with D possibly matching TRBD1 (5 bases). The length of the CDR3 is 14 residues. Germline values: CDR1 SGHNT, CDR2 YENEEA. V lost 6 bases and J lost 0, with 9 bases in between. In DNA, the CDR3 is TGTGCCAGCAGATCAGGGTTTAGCAATCAGCCCCAGCATTTT. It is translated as CASRSGFSNQPQHF.

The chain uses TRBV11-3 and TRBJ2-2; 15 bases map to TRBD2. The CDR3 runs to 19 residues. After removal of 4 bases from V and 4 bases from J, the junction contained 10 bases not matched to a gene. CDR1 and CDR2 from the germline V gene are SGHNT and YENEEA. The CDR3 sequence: CASSSRGTSGRRGTGELFF. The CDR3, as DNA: TGTGCCAGCAGCTCGAGGGGGACTAGCGGGAGGCGAGGCACCGGGGAGCTGTTTTTT.

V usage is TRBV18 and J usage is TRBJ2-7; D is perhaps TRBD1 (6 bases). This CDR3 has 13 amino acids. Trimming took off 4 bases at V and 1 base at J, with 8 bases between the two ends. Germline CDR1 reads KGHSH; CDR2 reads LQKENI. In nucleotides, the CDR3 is TGTGCCAGCTCACTCGGACAGTCCTACGAGCAGTACTTC. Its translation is CASSLGQSYEQYF.

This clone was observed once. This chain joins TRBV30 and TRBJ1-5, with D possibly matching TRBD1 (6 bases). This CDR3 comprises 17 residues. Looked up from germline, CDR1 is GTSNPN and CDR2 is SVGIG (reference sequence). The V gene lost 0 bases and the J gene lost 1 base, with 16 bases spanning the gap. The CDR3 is CAWSVTQGKRSNQPQHF. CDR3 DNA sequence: TGTGCCTGGAGTGTGACTCAGGGGAAAAGGAGCAATCAGCCCCAGCATTTT.

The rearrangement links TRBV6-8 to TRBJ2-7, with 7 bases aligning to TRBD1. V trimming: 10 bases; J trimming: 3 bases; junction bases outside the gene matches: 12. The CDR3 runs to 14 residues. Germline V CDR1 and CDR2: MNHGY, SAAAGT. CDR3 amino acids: CAIFGGQGDYEQYF. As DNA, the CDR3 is TGTGCCATCTTTGGGGGCCAGGGGGACTACGAGCAGTACTTC.

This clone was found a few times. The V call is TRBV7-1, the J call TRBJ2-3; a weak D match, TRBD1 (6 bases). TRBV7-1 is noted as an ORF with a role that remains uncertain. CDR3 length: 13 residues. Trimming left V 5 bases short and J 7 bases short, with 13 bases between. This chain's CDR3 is CASSASGVNTQYF. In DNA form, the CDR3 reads TGTGCCAGCAGCGCCTCAGGGGTGAATACGCAGTATTTT.

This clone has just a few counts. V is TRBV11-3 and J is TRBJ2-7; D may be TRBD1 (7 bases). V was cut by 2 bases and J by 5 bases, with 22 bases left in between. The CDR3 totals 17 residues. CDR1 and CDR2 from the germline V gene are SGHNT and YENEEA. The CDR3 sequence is CASSLPRGTVLADEQYF. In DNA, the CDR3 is TGTGCCAGCAGCTTACCTCGCGGGACAGTTCTCGCCGACGAGCAGTACTTC.

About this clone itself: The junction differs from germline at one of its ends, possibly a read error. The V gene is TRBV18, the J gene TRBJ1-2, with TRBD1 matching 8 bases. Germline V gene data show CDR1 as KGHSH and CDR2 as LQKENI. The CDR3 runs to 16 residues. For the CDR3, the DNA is TGTGCCAGCTCACCCGAACAAACAGGGGGGGAGAATGGCTACACTTTC. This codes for CASSPEQTGGENGYTF.

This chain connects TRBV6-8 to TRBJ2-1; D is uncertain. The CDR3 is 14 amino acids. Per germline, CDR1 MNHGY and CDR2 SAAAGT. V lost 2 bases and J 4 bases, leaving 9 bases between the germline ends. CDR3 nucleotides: TGTGCCAGCAGTTACGGCAGATCATACAATGAGCAGTTCTTC. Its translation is CASSYGRSYNEQFF.

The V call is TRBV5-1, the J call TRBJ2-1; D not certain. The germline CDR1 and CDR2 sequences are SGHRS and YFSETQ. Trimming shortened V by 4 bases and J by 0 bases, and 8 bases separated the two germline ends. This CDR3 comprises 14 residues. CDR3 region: CASSPRSSYNEQFF. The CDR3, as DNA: TGCGCCAGCAGCCCACGGAGCTCCTACAATGAGCAGTTCTTC.

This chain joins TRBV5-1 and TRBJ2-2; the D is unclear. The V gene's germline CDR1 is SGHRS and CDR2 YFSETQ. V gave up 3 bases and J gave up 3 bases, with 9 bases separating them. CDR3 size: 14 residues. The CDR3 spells CASSSPGDTGELFF. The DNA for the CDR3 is TGCGCCAGCAGCTCCCCGGGCGACACCGGGGAGCTGTTTTTT. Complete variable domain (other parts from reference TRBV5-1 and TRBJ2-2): KAGVTQTPRYLIKTRGQQVTLSCSPISGHRSVSWYQQTPGQGLQFLFEYFSETQRNKGNFPGRFSGRQFSNSRSEMNVSTLELGDSALYLCASSSPGDTGELFFGEGSRLTVL.

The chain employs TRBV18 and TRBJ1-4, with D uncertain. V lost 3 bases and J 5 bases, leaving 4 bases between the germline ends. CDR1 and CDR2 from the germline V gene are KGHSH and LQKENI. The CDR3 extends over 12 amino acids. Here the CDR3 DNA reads TGTGCCAGCTCACCCGAGAATGAAAAACTGTTTTTT. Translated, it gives CASSPENEKLFF.